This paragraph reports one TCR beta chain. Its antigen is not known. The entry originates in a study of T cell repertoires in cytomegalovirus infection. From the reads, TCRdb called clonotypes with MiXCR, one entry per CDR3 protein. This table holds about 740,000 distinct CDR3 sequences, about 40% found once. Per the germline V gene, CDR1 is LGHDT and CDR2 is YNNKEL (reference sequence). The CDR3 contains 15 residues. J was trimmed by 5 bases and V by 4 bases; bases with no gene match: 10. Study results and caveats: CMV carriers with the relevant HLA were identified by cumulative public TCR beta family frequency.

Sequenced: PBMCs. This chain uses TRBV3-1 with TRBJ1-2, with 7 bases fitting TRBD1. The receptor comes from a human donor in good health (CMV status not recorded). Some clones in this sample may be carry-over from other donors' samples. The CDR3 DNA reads TGTGCCAGCAGCCGCGGTGTCGGGACAGCTTATGGCTACACCTTC. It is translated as CASSRGVGTAYGYTF.